The TCR beta chain under discussion was sequenced for a study of response to subunit inactivated influenza vaccine. Study conclusions and caveats: A suggestion made by the authors is that each seasonal influenza vaccination recruits few new T cells.

Points on this clonotype: Its specificity is unknown.

V was clipped by 3 bases and J by 2 bases, with 11 bases between them. Per the germline V gene, CDR1 is MNHEY and CDR2 is SMNVEV (reference sequence). This CDR3 is 14 amino acids long. TCRdb analysed the RT-PCR reads with MiXCR anew, one entry per CDR3 protein. The sample yields around 530,000 distinct CDR3 sequences, about 15% seen once. The clonotype was recovered from a man between 50 and 69 years old who received an inactivated influenza vaccine. The sequencing here drew on CD4+ T cells sorted from PBMCs, taken less than 30 months after vaccination. V gene TRBV27 combines with J gene TRBJ2-7; perhaps TRBD1 as D (5 bases). The CDR3 nucleotides read TGTGCCAGCAGTTTCTGGGGCAGAACCTACGAGCAGTACTTC. As protein: CASSFWGRTYEQYF.